The 6 T cell receptor beta chains below come from one sample, sequenced in a study of CD8+ T cells in alopecia areata. RNA, once extracted, was reverse transcribed into cDNA for use as the sequencing template. Profiling relied on immunoSEQ multiplex PCR, and the TCRdb table lists in-frame clones only, not all of them. The sample has roughly 140,000 clones; around 55% are singletons. The sample in question was CD8+ T cells sorted from blood, obtained at week 0. These receptors all stem from a human donor with alopecia areata.

This clone was detected a few times. This sample includes further DNA sequences coding for the same CDR3. The V and J genes are TRBV30 and TRBJ1-1; D might be TRBD1 (5 bases). V dropped 3 bases and J dropped 4 bases, with 9 bases sitting between them. Germline assignment: CDR1 GTSNPN and CDR2 SVGIG (reference sequence). The CDR3 is 12 amino acids. CDR3 sequence (DNA): TGTGCCTGGAGCGGGGGGGGCACTGAAGCTTTCTTT. Translating gives CAWSGGGTEAFF.

The chain carries TRBV4-3 and TRBJ2-3; D is uncertain. Trimming took off 4 bases at V and 6 bases at J, with 5 bases between the two ends. Per germline, CDR1 LGHNA and CDR2 YSLEER. There are 11 residues in the CDR3. CDR3 coding DNA: TGCGCCAGCAGCCGTGCTGATACGCAGTATTTT. Translated, it gives CASSRADTQYF.

The V gene is TRBV11-2, the J gene TRBJ2-7; D unresolved. The V gene's germline CDR1 is SGHAT and CDR2 FQNNGV. Trimming took 2 bases from V and 6 from J, leaving 8 bases between them. This CDR3 has 12 amino acids. Here the CDR3 DNA reads TGTGCCAGCAGCTTAAGACCCTCCGAGCAGTACTTC. Its protein product is CASSLRPSEQYF.

The chain uses TRBV29-1 and TRBJ2-7, with TRBD1 identical over 9 bases. Trimming removed 5 bases from V and 2 bases from J; junction bases left unmatched: 4. The CDR3 is 13 residues long. From germline, CDR1 is SQVTM and CDR2 ANQGSEA. The CDR3 sequence is CSVRTGATYEQYF. Written as DNA, the CDR3 is TGCAGCGTTCGGACAGGGGCTACCTACGAGCAGTACTTC.

This chain links TRBV30 with TRBJ1-1; D not resolved. Germline V gene sequence: CDR1 GTSNPN, CDR2 SVGIG (reference sequence). Deletions cut 2 bases from V and 1 base from J, with 17 bases between. The CDR3 totals 16 residues. As DNA, the CDR3 is TGTGCCTGGAGTTTACTTCGTCCAGGACCGAACACTGAAGCTTTCTTT. Residues: CAWSLLRPGPNTEAFF.

The chain employs TRBV29-1 and TRBJ2-5; 9 bases are shared with TRBD2. Germline V lookup: CDR1 SQVTM, CDR2 ANQGSEA. The V gene end was trimmed by 5 bases and the J gene end by 1 base; junction bases not matched to a gene: 5. The length of the CDR3 is 14 residues. CDR3 sequence (DNA): TGCAGCGTTAGGGCGGGAGGGTCCCAAGAGACCCAGTACTTC. Amino acids: CSVRAGGSQETQYF.